This T cell receptor (beta chain) was observed in a study of blood T cell repertoires in COVID-19. Study-level information: Italy, Spain and the United States were the sources of the convalescent and acute COVID-19 samples. In each case, the material was cDNA or gDNA derived from T cells, B-cell-depleted T cells, or PBMCs.

The germline gives CDR1 SEHNR, CDR2 FQNEAQ (reference sequence). CDR3 length: 16 amino acids. Trimming cost V 5 bases and J 0 bases, with 13 bases left between them. Sequenced by immunoSEQ multiplex PCR; TCRdb stores in-frame clones only, minus some. The table shows roughly 78,000 clones, with roughly 87% occurring only once. Sequences were obtained from peripheral blood. The gene calls are TRBV7-9 and TRBJ1-4; perhaps TRBD1 as D (5 bases). This receptor was obtained from a man in his fifties or sixties with acute or convalescent COVID-19. CDR3 amino acids: CASSPQQDSTNEKLFF. DNA for the CDR3: TGTGCCAGCAGCCCGCAACAGGATTCAACTAATGAAAAACTGTTTTTT.